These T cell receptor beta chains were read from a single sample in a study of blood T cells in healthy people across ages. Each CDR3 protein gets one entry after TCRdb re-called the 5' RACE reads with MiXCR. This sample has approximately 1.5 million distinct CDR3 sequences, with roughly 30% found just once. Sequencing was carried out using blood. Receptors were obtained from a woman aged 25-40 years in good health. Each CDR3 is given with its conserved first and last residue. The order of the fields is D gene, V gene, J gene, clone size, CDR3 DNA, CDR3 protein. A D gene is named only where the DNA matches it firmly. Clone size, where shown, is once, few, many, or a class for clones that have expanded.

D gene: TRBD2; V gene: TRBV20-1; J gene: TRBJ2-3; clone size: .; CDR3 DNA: TGCAGTGCTACTAGCGGGATCACAGATACGCAGTATTTT; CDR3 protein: CSATSGITDTQYF
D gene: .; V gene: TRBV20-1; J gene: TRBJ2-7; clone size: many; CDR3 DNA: TGCAGTGCCGCACGGGACTCCTACGAGCAGTACTTC; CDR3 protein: CSAARDSYEQYF
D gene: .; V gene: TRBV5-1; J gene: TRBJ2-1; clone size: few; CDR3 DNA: TGCGCCAGCAGCTTGGGGGCGGCTAGGCGAAACAATGAGCAGTTCTTC; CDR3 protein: CASSLGAARRNNEQFF
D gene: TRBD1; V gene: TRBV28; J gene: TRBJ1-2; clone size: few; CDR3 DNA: TGTGCCAGCAGTCCCTCGGGACAGGGTGACTATGGCTACACCTTC; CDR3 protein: CASSPSGQGDYGYTF
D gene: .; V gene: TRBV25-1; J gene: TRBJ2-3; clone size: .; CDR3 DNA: TGTGCCAGTACTAGGGGTGGAAGTACATATACGCAGTATTTT; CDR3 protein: CASTRGGSTYTQYF
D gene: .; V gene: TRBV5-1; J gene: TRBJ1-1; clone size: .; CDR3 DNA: TGCGCCAGCAGCGTCTCTGGCGGGACTAACACTGAAGCTTTCTTT; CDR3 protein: CASSVSGGTNTEAFF
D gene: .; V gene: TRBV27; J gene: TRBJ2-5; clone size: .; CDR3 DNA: TGTGCCGGCAGTCCCATTTTGTCAGGGACCCAGTACTTC; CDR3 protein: CAGSPILSGTQYF
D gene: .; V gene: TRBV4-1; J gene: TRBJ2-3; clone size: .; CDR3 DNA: TGCGCCAACAGCCGGGGACCGGGAGTCAATCCAGATACGCAGTATTTT; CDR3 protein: CANSRGPGVNPDTQYF
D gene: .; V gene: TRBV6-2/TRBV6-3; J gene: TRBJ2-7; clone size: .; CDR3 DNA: TGTGCCAGCACCAGGCGGAGGGCTTACGAGCAGTACTTC; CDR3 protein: CASTRRRAYEQYF
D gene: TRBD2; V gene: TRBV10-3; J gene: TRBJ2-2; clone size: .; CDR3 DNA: TGTGCCATCAGTGACACTAGCGGGAGGGCCACCGGGGAGCTGTTTTTT; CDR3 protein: CAISDTSGRATGELFF
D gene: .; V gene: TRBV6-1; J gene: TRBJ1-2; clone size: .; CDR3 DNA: TGTGCCAGCAGTGAAAGGGGCGTTCACCACACCTTC; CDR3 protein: CASSERGVHHTF
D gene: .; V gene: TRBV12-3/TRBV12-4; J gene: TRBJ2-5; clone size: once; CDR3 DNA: TGTGCCAGCAGCCAACTATCGGGCCTCCAAGAGACCCAGTACTTC; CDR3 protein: CASSQLSGLQETQYF
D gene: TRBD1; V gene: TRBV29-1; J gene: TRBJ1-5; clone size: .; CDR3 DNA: TGCAGCGTTGTGGACAGGGGGGGGAATCAGCCCCAGCATTTT; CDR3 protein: CSVVDRGGNQPQHF
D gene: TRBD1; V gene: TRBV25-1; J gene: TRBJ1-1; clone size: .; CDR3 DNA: TGTGCCAGCAGTGCTACGGGACAGCAAAAAATGAACACTGAAGCTTTCTTT; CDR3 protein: CASSATGQQKMNTEAFF
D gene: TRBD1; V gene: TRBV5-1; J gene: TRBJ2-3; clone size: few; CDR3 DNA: TGCGCCAGCAGCTTCGACAGGGGGGCAACAGATACGCAGTATTTT; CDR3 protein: CASSFDRGATDTQYF
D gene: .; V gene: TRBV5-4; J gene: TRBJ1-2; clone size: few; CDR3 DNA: TGTGCCAGCAGCCTAAACAACGGGGGGGCTGGTGGCTACACCTTC; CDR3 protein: CASSLNNGGAGGYTF
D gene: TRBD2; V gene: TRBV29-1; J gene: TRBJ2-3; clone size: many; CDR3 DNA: TGCAGCGTCACACGTAGGACTAGCGGGAGGGCAGATACGCAGTATTTT; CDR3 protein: CSVTRRTSGRADTQYF
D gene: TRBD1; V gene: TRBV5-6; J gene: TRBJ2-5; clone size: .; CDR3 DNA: TGTGCCAGCAGCTTTCGGACAGGGGGACAAGAGACCCAGTACTTC; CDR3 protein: CASSFRTGGQETQYF
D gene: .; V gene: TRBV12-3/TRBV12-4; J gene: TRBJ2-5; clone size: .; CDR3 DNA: TGTGCCAGCAGCACCCTAGAGACCCAGTACTTC; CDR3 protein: CASSTLETQYF
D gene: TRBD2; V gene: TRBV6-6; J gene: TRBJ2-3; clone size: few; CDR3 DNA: TGTGCCAGCAGGCAAGCGGGGGGGCTAGATACGCAGTATTTT; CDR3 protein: CASRQAGGLDTQYF
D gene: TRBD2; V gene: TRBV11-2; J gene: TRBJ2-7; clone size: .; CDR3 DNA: TGTGCCAGCAGCTTAGACGGAGTAGCGGGCGAGCAGTACTTC; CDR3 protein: CASSLDGVAGEQYF
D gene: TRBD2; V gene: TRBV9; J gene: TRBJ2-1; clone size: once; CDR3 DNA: TGTGCCAGCAGCGTAGGTCGAATAGCGGGGGCGGATGAGCAGTTCTTC; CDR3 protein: CASSVGRIAGADEQFF
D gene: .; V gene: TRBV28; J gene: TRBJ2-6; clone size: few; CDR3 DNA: TGTGCCAGCAGTTTACTGTCGACAGGCAGACCTCTGAGGGCCAACGTCCTGACTTTC; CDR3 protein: CASSLLSTGRPLRANVLTF
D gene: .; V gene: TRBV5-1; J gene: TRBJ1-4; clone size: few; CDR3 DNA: TGCGCCAGCAGCTTGGGAGCAGGGATGGATGAAAAACTGTTTTTT; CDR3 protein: CASSLGAGMDEKLFF
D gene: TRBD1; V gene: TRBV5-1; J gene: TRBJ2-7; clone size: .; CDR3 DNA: TGCGCCAGCAACCCGGGACAGTCCGAGCAGTACTTC; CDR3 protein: CASNPGQSEQYF
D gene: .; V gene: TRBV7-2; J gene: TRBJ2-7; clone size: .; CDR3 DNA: TGTGCCAGCAGCTCGGCAGCGTGGACCGGGGACGAGCAGTACTTC; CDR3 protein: CASSSAAWTGDEQYF